This T cell receptor beta chain was identified in a study of shared T cell receptors in the human thymus. Per germline, CDR1 MDHEN and CDR2 SYDVKM. The CDR3 spans 15 residues. The junction had 8 bases not matched to a gene; V was cut back by 4 bases and J by 2 bases. Clones were sequenced by immunoSEQ multiplex PCR, and TCRdb holds only the in-frame ones, with some missing. In the table there are about 610,000 clones, approximately 87% of which are singletons. These records were also assigned to another study, of human thymus T cells. According to that study: Related research described thymic repertoires that were highly overlapping among unrelated individuals.

The receptor comes from a boy younger than two with a congenital heart defect. V usage is TRBV28 and J usage is TRBJ2-7, with 7 bases that match TRBD1. The sample was thymocytes. CDR3 bases: TGTGCCAGCAGTTCCTACGACAGGGTGGCCTACGAGCAGTACTTC. The encoded protein is CASSSYDRVAYEQYF.